The 20 T cell receptor beta chains below all came from one sample that was sequenced in a study of shared clonotypes between healthy human individuals. The assay was immunoSEQ multiplex PCR, and TCRdb's table has in-frame clones only and misses some. The data show 2 million to 2.5 million clones, with approximately 90% seen just once and around 0.4% held by the top ten. The sequenced sample consisted of naive CD4+ T cells from PBMCs. Subset noted: CD45RA+ positively selected. Source of these receptors: a young man in good health. Some clones in this sample may be carry-over from other donors' samples.

The J gene is TRBJ1-2, the V gene TRBV7-9, with 8 nucleotides matching TRBD1. CDR3 length: 13 amino acids. Germline V gene sequence: CDR1 SEHNR, CDR2 FQNEAQ (reference sequence). V trimming: 3 bases; J trimming: 6 bases; junction bases outside the gene matches: 3. CDR3 in DNA: TGTGCCAGCAGCTTGGGACAGGAAGATGGCTACACCTTC. Protein: CASSLGQEDGYTF.

In the case of this clone: Other nucleotide sequences from this sample produce the same CDR3. The V gene is TRBV10-3, the J gene TRBJ1-3; perhaps TRBD1 as D (5 bases). Germline-derived CDR1 and CDR2 are ENHRY and SYGVKD. CDR3 size: 14 residues. Trimming took off 2 bases at V and 1 base at J, with 6 bases between the two ends. The CDR3 protein is CAISERGSGNTIYF. In DNA form, the CDR3 reads TGTGCCATCAGTGAGAGGGGTTCTGGAAACACCATATATTTT.

This clone was detected once. CDR3 coding DNA: TGTGCCAGCAGCTTGAACCCCGGAACGGGCAATCAGCCCCAGCATTTT. This codes for CASSLNPGTGNQPQHF. This sequence joins TRBV7-6 and TRBJ1-5; D not certain. V was trimmed by 3 bases and J by 2 bases, leaving 14 bases between them. From germline, CDR1 is SGHVS and CDR2 FNYEAQ. The CDR3 contains 16 residues.

This chain links TRBV7-9 with TRBJ1-5; D uncertain. The germline V gene encodes CDR1 SEHNR and CDR2 FQNEAQ (reference sequence). The germline V and J ends were trimmed by 0 bases and 5 bases, with 11 bases remaining between them. The CDR3 totals 15 residues. CDR3 DNA sequence: TGTGCCAGCAGCTTAGCAGGGTCGACTTATCAGCCCCAGCATTTT. It is translated as CASSLAGSTYQPQHF.

The chain links TRBV28 to TRBJ2-5; 11 bases agree with TRBD2. Germline V lookup: CDR1 MDHEN, CDR2 SYDVKM. Unmatched junction bases numbered 16, after V lost 5 bases and J lost 5 bases. This CDR3 contains 18 residues. DNA of the CDR3: TGTGCCAGCAGTCCAGTGGGTAGATTAGCGGGAGGGCCGGAGACCCAGTACTTC. It encodes CASSPVGRLAGGPETQYF.

This chain joins TRBV19 and TRBJ2-5, with a possible D match to TRBD2 (6 bases). The CDR3 consists of 13 residues. Between the trimmed V and J ends, which lost 6 bases and 5 bases, there was a span of 13 bases. The germline V gene encodes CDR1 LNHDA and CDR2 SQIVND (reference sequence). The CDR3 nucleotides read TGTGCCAGTAGATTCGCAGGGAGGGAGACCCAGTACTTC. It codes for CASRFAGRETQYF. Full variable domain (outside the CDR3, taken from reference TRBV19 and TRBJ2-5): DGGITQSPKYLFRKEGQNVTLSCEQNLNHDAMYWYRQDPGQGLRLIYYSQIVNDFQKGDIAEGYSVSREKKESFPLTVTSAQKNPTAFYLCASRFAGRETQYFGPGTRLLVL.

The chain has TRBV5-4 and TRBJ2-7, with 10 bases that match TRBD1. Germline V gene sequence: CDR1 SGHNT, CDR2 YYREEE (reference sequence). The trim removed 5 bases at V and 4 bases at J, leaving 6 bases unmatched. The CDR3 consists of 14 residues. Here the CDR3 DNA reads TGTGCCAGCAGGCCGGGACAGGGGAGGTACGAGCAGTACTTC. Encoded protein: CASRPGQGRYEQYF.

J is TRBJ2-1 and V is TRBV18; 9 nucleotides match TRBD2. The CDR3 length is 15 residues. Germline CDR1 and CDR2: KGHSH and LQKENI. V lost 4 bases, J lost 7 bases, and 8 bases stayed unmatched. The CDR3 DNA sequence: TGTGCCAGCTCACTAGCGGGAGTTGTATCAAATGAGCAGTTCTTC. This codes for CASSLAGVVSNEQFF. Full variable domain (rest looked up from reference TRBV18 and TRBJ2-1): NAGVMQNPRHLVRRRGQEARLRCSPMKGHSHVYWYRQLPEEGLKFMVYLQKENIIDESGMPKERFSAEFPKEGPSILRIQQVVRGDSAAYFCASSLAGVVSNEQFFGPGTRLTVL.

About this clone: Other DNA sequences within the sample encode an identical CDR3. The chain joins TRBV6-5 to TRBJ2-7; D is uncertain. Germline CDR1 reads MNHEY; CDR2 reads SVGAGI. The CDR3 extends over 15 amino acids. V shed 0 bases and J shed 0 bases, with 9 bases lying between them. The CDR3 nucleotides are TGTGCCAGCAGTTACTCCAGCGCTTACTCCTACGAGCAGTACTTC. This codes for CASSYSSAYSYEQYF.

The chain carries TRBV27 and TRBJ2-6, with D unclear. The CDR3 sequence is 17 residues long. The V end was cut by 5 bases, the J end by 0 bases, with 14 bases between. The germline V gene has CDR1 MNHEY and CDR2 SMNVEV (reference sequence). The CDR3 loop reads CASSQRTATSGANVLTF. As DNA, the CDR3 is TGTGCCAGCAGTCAAAGGACGGCGACCTCTGGGGCCAACGTCCTGACTTTC.

In the case of this clone: A read error may account for a junction end that differs from germline. The chain couples TRBV2 to TRBJ1-1, with 8 bases aligning to TRBD1. Per the germline V gene, CDR1 is SNHLY and CDR2 is FYNNEI. The CDR3 has 15 residues. Written as DNA, the CDR3 is TGTGCCAGCAGAGAAGGTCCAGGGGGCGAAACTGAAGCTTTCTTT. Translating gives CASREGPGGETEAFF.

The chain couples TRBV2 to TRBJ1-5; D unresolved. V lost 6 bases and J lost 4, with 10 bases in between. CDR1 and CDR2 from the germline V gene are SNHLY and FYNNEI. The CDR3 runs to 13 residues. Here the CDR3 reads CASRVETNQPQHF. For the CDR3, the DNA is TGTGCCAGCAGAGTGGAGACAAATCAGCCCCAGCATTTT.

V and J are TRBV2 and TRBJ2-7; D is perhaps TRBD1 (6 bases). Germline lookup yields CDR1 SNHLY and CDR2 FYNNEI. The CDR3 covers 11 residues. Between the trimmed V and J ends, which lost 11 bases and 2 bases, there was a span of 10 bases. DNA for the CDR3: TGTGCCGGGGGCCTAACCTACGAGCAGTACTTC. Its protein product is CAGGLTYEQYF.

The genes are TRBV27 and TRBJ1-1; the match to TRBD1 covers 9 bases. Germline values: CDR1 MNHEY, CDR2 SMNVEV (reference sequence). This CDR3 comprises 16 residues. V was pared by 7 bases and J by 3 bases, with 12 bases of the junction left unmatched. The CDR3 region has the DNA TGTGCCAGCAACCCGACGGACAGGGGTCAGTACACTGAAGCTTTCTTT. Protein product: CASNPTDRGQYTEAFF.

As regards this clone: Other DNA variants within this sample encode the same CDR3. V gene TRBV29-1 combines with J gene TRBJ1-2; the D is unclear. This CDR3 region has 8 residues. Germline V gene sequence: CDR1 SQVTM, CDR2 ANQGSEA. V was cut by 5 bases and J by 7 bases, with 2 bases left in between. The CDR3 region is CSVPGYTF. The CDR3 nucleotides read TGCAGCGTTCCTGGCTACACCTTC.

With respect to this clone: Other DNA variants within this sample encode the same CDR3. This chain uses TRBV28 with TRBJ1-5; the D is unclear. The CDR3 is made up of 12 amino acids. From germline, CDR1 is MDHEN and CDR2 SYDVKM. V dropped 1 base and J dropped 6 bases, with 4 bases sitting between them. The CDR3 protein is CASSLSSQPQHF. CDR3 bases: TGTGCCAGCAGTTTATCGAGTCAGCCCCAGCATTTT.

This chain connects TRBV5-5 to TRBJ2-7, with 8 bases that match TRBD1. The CDR3 length is 14 residues. The V gene end was trimmed by 3 bases and the J gene end by 6 bases; junction bases not matched to a gene: 8. CDR1 is SGHKS and CDR2 is YYEKEE in the germline V gene (reference sequence). The CDR3 DNA follows: TGTGCCAGCAGCTCCCGACAGGGGCAACGCGAGCAGTACTTC. This codes for CASSSRQGQREQYF.

V gene TRBV2 combines with J gene TRBJ2-7; a possible D gene is TRBD2 (6 bases). V was clipped by 8 bases and J by 3 bases, with 20 bases between them. The germline V gene encodes CDR1 SNHLY and CDR2 FYNNEI. This CDR3 is 15 amino acids long. CDR3 sequence reads: CASPKGAGGNYEQYF. CDR3 bases: TGTGCCAGCCCTAAAGGGGCCGGAGGGAACTACGAGCAGTACTTC. Complete variable domain (other parts from reference TRBV2 and TRBJ2-7): EPEVTQTPSHQVTQMGQEVILRCVPISNHLYFYWYRQILGQKVEFLVSFYNNEISEKSEIFDDQFSVERPDGSNFTLKIRSTKLEDSAMYFCASPKGAGGNYEQYFGPGTRLTVT.

The V and J genes are TRBV6-1 and TRBJ2-7; D perhaps matches TRBD1 (7 bases). The CDR3 covers 17 residues. Germline V lookup: CDR1 MNHNS, CDR2 SASEGT. The V and J ends lost 1 base and 4 bases respectively, with 20 bases between them. This CDR3 reads CASSEVGGGTRVYEQYF. In nucleotides, the CDR3 is TGTGCCAGCAGTGAAGTTGGAGGGGGCACCAGGGTTTACGAGCAGTACTTC.

This rearrangement joins TRBV30 to TRBJ2-1, with 7 bases fitting TRBD2. The V and J ends lost 1 base and 3 bases, in that order; junction bases with no gene match: 3. CDR3 length equals 14 residues. Germline loops: CDR1 GTSNPN, CDR2 SVGIG (reference sequence). CDR3 nucleotides: TGTGCCTGGAGTGGACTAGCAGTCTACAATGAGCAGTTCTTC. Protein product: CAWSGLAVYNEQFF.